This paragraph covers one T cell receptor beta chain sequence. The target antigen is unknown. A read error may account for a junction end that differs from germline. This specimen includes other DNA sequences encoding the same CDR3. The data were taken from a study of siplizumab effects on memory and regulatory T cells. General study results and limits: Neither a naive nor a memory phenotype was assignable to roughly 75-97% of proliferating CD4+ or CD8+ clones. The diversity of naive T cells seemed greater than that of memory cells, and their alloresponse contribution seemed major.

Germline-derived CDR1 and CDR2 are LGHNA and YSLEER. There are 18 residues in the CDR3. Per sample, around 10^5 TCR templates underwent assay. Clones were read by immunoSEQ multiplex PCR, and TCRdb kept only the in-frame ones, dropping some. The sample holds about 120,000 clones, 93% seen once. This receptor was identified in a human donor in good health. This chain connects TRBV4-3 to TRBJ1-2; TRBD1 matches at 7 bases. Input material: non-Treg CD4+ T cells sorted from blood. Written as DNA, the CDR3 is TGCGCCAGCAGCCAAGAAGTACAAGGACAGGATGGGAACTATGGTTACACCTTC. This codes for CASSQEVQGQDGNYGYTF.